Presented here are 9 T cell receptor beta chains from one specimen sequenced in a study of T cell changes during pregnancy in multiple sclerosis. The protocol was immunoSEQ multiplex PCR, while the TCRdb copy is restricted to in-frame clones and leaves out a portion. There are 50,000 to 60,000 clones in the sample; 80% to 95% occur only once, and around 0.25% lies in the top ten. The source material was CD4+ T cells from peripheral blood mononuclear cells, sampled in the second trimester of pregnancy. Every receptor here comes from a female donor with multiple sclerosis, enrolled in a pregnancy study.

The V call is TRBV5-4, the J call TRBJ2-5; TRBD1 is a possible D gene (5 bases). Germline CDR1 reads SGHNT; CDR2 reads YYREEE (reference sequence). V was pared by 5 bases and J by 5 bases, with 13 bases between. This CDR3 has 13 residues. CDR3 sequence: CASSFQGLETQYF. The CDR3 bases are TGTGCCAGCAGTTTTCAGGGTTTGGAGACCCAGTACTTC.

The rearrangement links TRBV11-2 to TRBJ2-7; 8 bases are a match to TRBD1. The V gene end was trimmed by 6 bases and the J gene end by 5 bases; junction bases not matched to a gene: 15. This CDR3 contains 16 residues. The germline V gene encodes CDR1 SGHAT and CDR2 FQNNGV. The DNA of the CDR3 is TGTGCCAGCAGACCTTACTGGGGACAGGATGGACACGAGCAGTACTTC. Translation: CASRPYWGQDGHEQYF.

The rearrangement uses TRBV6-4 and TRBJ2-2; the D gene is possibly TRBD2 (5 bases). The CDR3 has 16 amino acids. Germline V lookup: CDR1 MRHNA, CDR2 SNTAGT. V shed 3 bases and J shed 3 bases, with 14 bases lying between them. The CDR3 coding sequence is TGTGCCAGCAGTGAGGAATCAGCGAGGGACACCGGGGAGCTGTTTTTT. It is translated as CASSEESARDTGELFF.

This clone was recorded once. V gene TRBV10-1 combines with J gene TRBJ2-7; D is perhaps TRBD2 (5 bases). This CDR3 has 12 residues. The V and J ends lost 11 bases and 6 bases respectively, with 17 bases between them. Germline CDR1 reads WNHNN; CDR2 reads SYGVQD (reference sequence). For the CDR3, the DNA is TGCGCCCCCACGGAGGCTAGCTGCGAGCAGTACTTC. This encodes CAPTEASCEQYF.

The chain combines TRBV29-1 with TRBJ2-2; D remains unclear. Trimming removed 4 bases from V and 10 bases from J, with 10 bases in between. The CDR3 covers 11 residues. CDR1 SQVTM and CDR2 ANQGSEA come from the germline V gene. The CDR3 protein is CSVVVEMELFF. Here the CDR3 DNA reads TGCAGCGTTGTGGTGGAGATGGAGCTGTTTTTT.

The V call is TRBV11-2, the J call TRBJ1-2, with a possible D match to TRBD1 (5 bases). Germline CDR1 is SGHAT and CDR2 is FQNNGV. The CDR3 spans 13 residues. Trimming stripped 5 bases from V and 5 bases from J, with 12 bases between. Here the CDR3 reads CASSGAGLYGYTF. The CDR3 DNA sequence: TGTGCCAGCAGCGGGGCGGGGCTATATGGCTACACCTTC.

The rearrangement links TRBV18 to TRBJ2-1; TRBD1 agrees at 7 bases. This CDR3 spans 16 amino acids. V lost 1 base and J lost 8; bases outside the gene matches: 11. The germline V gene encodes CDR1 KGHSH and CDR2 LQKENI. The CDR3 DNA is TGTGCCAGCTCACCACTAGTACAGGGGCCTAGGGATGAGCAGTTCTTC. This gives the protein CASSPLVQGPRDEQFF.

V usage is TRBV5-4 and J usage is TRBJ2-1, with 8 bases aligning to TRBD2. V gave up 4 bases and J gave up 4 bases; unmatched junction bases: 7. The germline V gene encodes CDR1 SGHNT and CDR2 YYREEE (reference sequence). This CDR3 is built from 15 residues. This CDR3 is CASSKERGKYNEQFF. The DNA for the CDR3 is TGTGCCAGCAGCAAGGAGCGGGGGAAATACAATGAGCAGTTCTTC.

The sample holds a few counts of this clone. The CDR3 reads CASRPQGANSYSPLHF. In DNA form, the CDR3 reads TGTGCCAGCAGGCCACAGGGGGCGAATTCCTATTCACCCCTCCACTTT. This sequence joins TRBV2 and TRBJ1-6, with 9 bases aligning to TRBD1. Germline V gene sequence: CDR1 SNHLY, CDR2 FYNNEI. The CDR3 spans 16 residues. Trimming removed 6 bases from V and 8 bases from J; junction bases left unmatched: 11. The variable domain in full, completed from reference TRBV2 and TRBJ1-6, reads EPEVTQTPSHQVTQMGQEVILRCVPISNHLYFYWYRQILGQKVEFLVSFYNNEISEKSEIFDDQFSVERPDGSNFTLKIRSTKLEDSAMYFCASRPQGANSYSPLHFGNGTRLTVT.